This is a list of T cell receptor beta chains from one sample in a study of shared clonotypes between healthy human individuals. Assay used: immunoSEQ multiplex PCR; TCRdb lists only in-frame clones, some missing. The sample holds approximately 2,200,000 clones; more than 85% are singletons and the top ten take about 1.8%. Sequences were obtained from naive CD8+ T cells from PBMCs. The source of these receptors is a man younger than 35 in good health. Some clones in this sample may be carry-over from other donors' samples. The CDR3 runs from the conserved cysteine through the conserved F or W. D genes are given only for firm matches. Some rows have no size entry. The others give once, few or many, or a class for an expanded clone.

abundance: NA; len: 14; j_gene: TRBJ1-4; d_gene: NA; v_gene: TRBV27; CDR3nt: TGTGCCAGCAGTCTAAGGTCGGGGACAGAAAAACTGTTTTTT; CDR3aa: CASSLRSGTEKLFF
abundance: once; len: 15; j_gene: TRBJ1-2; d_gene: NA; v_gene: TRBV30; CDR3nt: TGTGCCTGGAGTTGGCGCGCCATCGGTGGGGGACGCTACACCTTC; CDR3aa: CAWSWRAIGGGRYTF
abundance: NA; len: 13; j_gene: TRBJ2-3; d_gene: TRBD2; v_gene: TRBV28; CDR3nt: TGTGCCAGCAATGCGGGAGTCCCAGATACGCAGTATTTT; CDR3aa: CASNAGVPDTQYF
abundance: few; len: 15; j_gene: TRBJ2-7; d_gene: NA; v_gene: TRBV27; CDR3nt: TGTGCCAGCAGTTTACGGGGGGCTAGGCTCTACGAGCAGTACTTC; CDR3aa: CASSLRGARLYEQYF
abundance: NA; len: 19; j_gene: TRBJ2-2; d_gene: TRBD2; v_gene: TRBV5-1; CDR3nt: TGCGCCAGCAGCTCGTTTAAGGGGCTAGCGGGAGTTTGGGCCGGGGAGCTGTTTTTT; CDR3aa: CASSSFKGLAGVWAGELFF
abundance: NA; len: 15; j_gene: TRBJ2-7; d_gene: TRBD2; v_gene: TRBV6-5; CDR3nt: TGTGCCAGCAGTTACAAACTAGCGGGAGCTTACGAGCAGTACTTC; CDR3aa: CASSYKLAGAYEQYF
abundance: NA; len: 17; j_gene: TRBJ2-5; d_gene: TRBD2; v_gene: TRBV10-3; CDR3nt: TGTGCCATCAGTTCCCTCGAGGAGCGGGAGAGGAGGGAGACCCAGTACTTC; CDR3aa: CAISSLEERERRETQYF
abundance: NA; len: 12; j_gene: TRBJ1-2; d_gene: NA; v_gene: TRBV28; CDR3nt: TGTGCCAGCAGACGCGGGGACTATGGCTACACCTTC; CDR3aa: CASRRGDYGYTF
abundance: NA; len: 15; j_gene: TRBJ1-4; d_gene: NA; v_gene: TRBV29-1; CDR3nt: TGCAGCGTTGAAGATGGGGGGTGGGCTAATGAAAAACTGTTTTTT; CDR3aa: CSVEDGGWANEKLFF
abundance: NA; len: 13; j_gene: TRBJ2-7; d_gene: NA; v_gene: TRBV6-5; CDR3nt: TGTGCCAGCAGTTACTCGGTCGTCTACGAGCAGTACTTC; CDR3aa: CASSYSVVYEQYF
abundance: NA; len: 20; j_gene: TRBJ1-3; d_gene: TRBD1; v_gene: TRBV7-6; CDR3nt: TGTGCCAGCAGCTATTTATGGCAGGGGGCCGCAAGGACCACTGGAAACACCATATATTTT; CDR3aa: CASSYLWQGAARTTGNTIYF
abundance: NA; len: 14; j_gene: TRBJ1-2; d_gene: NA; v_gene: TRBV28; CDR3nt: TGTGCCAGCAGTTTACCGGGCGGGGGCTACGGCTACACCTTC; CDR3aa: CASSLPGGGYGYTF
abundance: NA; len: 16; j_gene: TRBJ1-4; d_gene: TRBD1; v_gene: TRBV4-1; CDR3nt: TGCGCCAGCAGCCAAGATAAGGGGACAGCCTATGAAAAACTGTTTTTT; CDR3aa: CASSQDKGTAYEKLFF
abundance: NA; len: 18; j_gene: TRBJ2-1; d_gene: NA; v_gene: TRBV2; CDR3nt: TGTGCCAGCAGTGGGGAACCGGGACACCAGCTCTCCTACAATGAGCAGTTCTTC; CDR3aa: CASSGEPGHQLSYNEQFF
abundance: NA; len: 13; j_gene: TRBJ2-5; d_gene: NA; v_gene: TRBV7-9; CDR3nt: TGTGCCAGCAGATACCGGACAGAAGAGACCCAGTACTTC; CDR3aa: CASRYRTEETQYF
abundance: NA; len: 18; j_gene: TRBJ2-7; d_gene: NA; v_gene: TRBV4-3; CDR3nt: TGCGCCAGCAGCCAGGCCATCGGGTACAGGGCCTACTCCTACGAGCAGTACTTC; CDR3aa: CASSQAIGYRAYSYEQYF
abundance: NA; len: 15; j_gene: TRBJ1-1; d_gene: TRBD1; v_gene: TRBV6-5; CDR3nt: TGTGCCAGCAGCAACATTGGACAGGGAAACACTGAAGCTTTCTTT; CDR3aa: CASSNIGQGNTEAFF
abundance: few; len: 13; j_gene: TRBJ1-5; d_gene: TRBD1; v_gene: TRBV19; CDR3nt: TGTGCCAGTCTCGCAGGGGGCGATCAGCCCCAGCATTTT; CDR3aa: CASLAGGDQPQHF
abundance: NA; len: 14; j_gene: TRBJ1-1; d_gene: NA; v_gene: TRBV19; CDR3nt: TGTGCCAGTAGTATAGTAGGTTGGAACACTGAAGCTTTCTTT; CDR3aa: CASSIVGWNTEAFF
abundance: NA; len: 16; j_gene: TRBJ1-2; d_gene: NA; v_gene: TRBV19; CDR3nt: TGTGCCAGTAGTATAAAATTAACAGCCCTTAACTATGGCTACACCTTC; CDR3aa: CASSIKLTALNYGYTF
abundance: NA; len: 12; j_gene: TRBJ2-2; d_gene: NA; v_gene: TRBV19; CDR3nt: TGTGCCAGTAGTCGACTCACGCGGGAGCTGTTTTTT; CDR3aa: CASSRLTRELFF
abundance: NA; len: 15; j_gene: TRBJ2-2; d_gene: NA; v_gene: TRBV28; CDR3nt: TGTGCCAGCAGTTTGGTGCTAGCGAACACCGGGGAGCTGTTTTTT; CDR3aa: CASSLVLANTGELFF
abundance: NA; len: 15; j_gene: TRBJ2-5; d_gene: NA; v_gene: TRBV27; CDR3nt: TGTGCCAGCAGTTTAATGGGCGTACCCCAAGAGACCCAGTACTTC; CDR3aa: CASSLMGVPQETQYF
abundance: few; len: 16; j_gene: TRBJ2-3; d_gene: TRBD2; v_gene: TRBV27; CDR3nt: TGTGCCAGCAGTTTCCAACCGGGACTAGCGTCAGATACGCAGTATTTT; CDR3aa: CASSFQPGLASDTQYF
abundance: NA; len: 15; j_gene: TRBJ1-5; d_gene: TRBD1; v_gene: TRBV4-2; CDR3nt: TGTGCCAGCAGCCTCGACAGGGGTGCGGCCCAGCCCCAGCATTTT; CDR3aa: CASSLDRGAAQPQHF
abundance: NA; len: 15; j_gene: TRBJ2-2; d_gene: TRBD1; v_gene: TRBV28; CDR3nt: TGTGCCAGCAGGGACCGGACAGGGTACACCGGGGAGCTGTTTTTT; CDR3aa: CASRDRTGYTGELFF
abundance: NA; len: 15; j_gene: TRBJ2-2; d_gene: NA; v_gene: TRBV5-1; CDR3nt: TGCGCCAGCAGCGACGACAGGCGGAACACCGGGGAGCTGTTTTTT; CDR3aa: CASSDDRRNTGELFF
abundance: NA; len: 12; j_gene: TRBJ1-1; d_gene: NA; v_gene: TRBV27; CDR3nt: TGTGCCAGCAGCGACGGGGTTACTGAAGCTTTCTTT; CDR3aa: CASSDGVTEAFF
abundance: NA; len: 16; j_gene: TRBJ2-5; d_gene: TRBD2; v_gene: TRBV2; CDR3nt: TGTGCCAGCAGTGGCCCCGGGGGGGCTAAGGAAGAGACCCAGTACTTC; CDR3aa: CASSGPGGAKEETQYF
abundance: NA; len: 12; j_gene: TRBJ1-5; d_gene: NA; v_gene: TRBV5-6; CDR3nt: TGTGCCAGCAGCAGCTCAGGACAGCCCCAGCATTTT; CDR3aa: CASSSSGQPQHF
abundance: NA; len: 13; j_gene: TRBJ2-1; d_gene: NA; v_gene: TRBV27; CDR3nt: TGTGCCACCTCGGACAGCCACTACAATGAGCAGTTCTTC; CDR3aa: CATSDSHYNEQFF
abundance: NA; len: 15; j_gene: TRBJ2-7; d_gene: NA; v_gene: TRBV19; CDR3nt: TGTGCCAGTAGTAGACGGACGGCTAGCTCCTACGAGCAGTACTTC; CDR3aa: CASSRRTASSYEQYF
abundance: NA; len: 16; j_gene: TRBJ2-7; d_gene: TRBD2; v_gene: TRBV14; CDR3nt: TGTGCCAGCAGCCAAAACGGGAGGATCAAATCCTACGAGCAGTACTTC; CDR3aa: CASSQNGRIKSYEQYF
abundance: NA; len: 18; j_gene: TRBJ2-7; d_gene: TRBD2; v_gene: TRBV10-3; CDR3nt: TGTGCCATCAGTGAGACCGGGACTAGCTTCCGCGGTGGATACGAGCAGTACTTC; CDR3aa: CAISETGTSFRGGYEQYF
abundance: NA; len: 16; j_gene: TRBJ2-3; d_gene: TRBD2; v_gene: TRBV5-4; CDR3nt: TGTGCCAGCAGCCCCCATTTTGCGGGAGCAGCAGATACGCAGTATTTT; CDR3aa: CASSPHFAGAADTQYF
abundance: NA; len: 20; j_gene: TRBJ2-1; d_gene: TRBD2; v_gene: TRBV4-2; CDR3nt: TGTGCCAGCAGCCAAGGGGGACTAGTGAGGACGCATTGGTCCTACAATGAGCAGTTCTTC; CDR3aa: CASSQGGLVRTHWSYNEQFF
abundance: NA; len: 14; j_gene: TRBJ2-7; d_gene: TRBD1; v_gene: TRBV27; CDR3nt: TGTGCCAGCACACCGGGACAGGGGGTCCCCGAGCAGTACTTC; CDR3aa: CASTPGQGVPEQYF
abundance: NA; len: 13; j_gene: TRBJ2-1; d_gene: NA; v_gene: TRBV6-5; CDR3nt: TGTGCCAGCACCTCTGGGGGATTCAATGAGCAGTTCTTC; CDR3aa: CASTSGGFNEQFF
abundance: NA; len: 16; j_gene: TRBJ2-1; d_gene: NA; v_gene: TRBV2; CDR3nt: TGTGCCAGCAGTGAACCCAGGACGAGTCGGTTCAATGAGCAGTTCTTC; CDR3aa: CASSEPRTSRFNEQFF
abundance: few; len: 12; j_gene: TRBJ1-1; d_gene: NA; v_gene: TRBV5-6; CDR3nt: TGTGCCAGCAGAGGACAGAACACTGAAGCTTTCTTT; CDR3aa: CASRGQNTEAFF
abundance: NA; len: 13; j_gene: TRBJ2-7; d_gene: TRBD1; v_gene: TRBV11-2; CDR3nt: TGTGCCAGCAGCTCATGGGACAGCTACGAGCAGTACTTC; CDR3aa: CASSSWDSYEQYF
abundance: NA; len: 14; j_gene: TRBJ2-1; d_gene: TRBD2; v_gene: TRBV30; CDR3nt: TGTGCCTGGTCCGGACTAGCGTCGGGCAATGAGCAGTTCTTC; CDR3aa: CAWSGLASGNEQFF
abundance: NA; len: 14; j_gene: TRBJ1-1; d_gene: NA; v_gene: TRBV7-6; CDR3nt: TGTGCCAGCAGCTTGTTGAGTGAGGACACTGAAGCTTTCTTT; CDR3aa: CASSLLSEDTEAFF
abundance: NA; len: 13; j_gene: TRBJ1-1; d_gene: NA; v_gene: TRBV19; CDR3nt: TGTGCCAGTAGCGGACACTTGAACACTGAAGCTTTCTTT; CDR3aa: CASSGHLNTEAFF
abundance: NA; len: 15; j_gene: TRBJ2-1; d_gene: TRBD2; v_gene: TRBV2; CDR3nt: TGTGCCAGCAGTGAAGCGGGAGGGTCACACAATGAGCAGTTCTTC; CDR3aa: CASSEAGGSHNEQFF
abundance: NA; len: 16; j_gene: TRBJ2-1; d_gene: TRBD2; v_gene: TRBV7-9; CDR3nt: TGTGCCAGCAGCTCTCGGACTAGCGGCAGGGGCAATGAGCAGTTCTTC; CDR3aa: CASSSRTSGRGNEQFF
abundance: NA; len: 15; j_gene: TRBJ1-1; d_gene: NA; v_gene: TRBV5-1; CDR3nt: TGCGCCAGCAGCTTGCATCCGGGGGCGCGCACTGAAGCTTTCTTT; CDR3aa: CASSLHPGARTEAFF
abundance: NA; len: 14; j_gene: TRBJ2-1; d_gene: NA; v_gene: TRBV2; CDR3nt: TGTGCCAGCAGCTACGGAACTATCAGTGATGAGCAGTTCTTC; CDR3aa: CASSYGTISDEQFF
abundance: NA; len: 13; j_gene: TRBJ1-1; d_gene: NA; v_gene: TRBV27; CDR3nt: TGTGCCAGCCAGCCGTGGGGAGACACTGAAGCTTTCTTT; CDR3aa: CASQPWGDTEAFF
abundance: NA; len: 15; j_gene: TRBJ2-1; d_gene: TRBD2; v_gene: TRBV28; CDR3nt: TGTGCCAGCAGTCATGGACTAGCGGGCCTTAATGAGCAGTTCTTC; CDR3aa: CASSHGLAGLNEQFF
abundance: NA; len: 15; j_gene: TRBJ2-3; d_gene: NA; v_gene: TRBV10-3; CDR3nt: TGTGCCATCAGTGTGCTGGGTCCTAGCACAGATACGCAGTATTTT; CDR3aa: CAISVLGPSTDTQYF
abundance: NA; len: 16; j_gene: TRBJ2-2; d_gene: NA; v_gene: TRBV18; CDR3nt: TGTGCCAGCTCACCGCGAAGGGTTACGAACACCGGGGAGCTGTTTTTT; CDR3aa: CASSPRRVTNTGELFF
abundance: NA; len: 16; j_gene: TRBJ1-4; d_gene: TRBD1; v_gene: TRBV13; CDR3nt: TGTGCCAGCAGCTCCTCCGACAGGGGAGCGGATGAAAAACTGTTTTTT; CDR3aa: CASSSSDRGADEKLFF
abundance: NA; len: 13; j_gene: TRBJ1-1; d_gene: NA; v_gene: TRBV29-1; CDR3nt: TGCAGCGTCCAGCCGGGGTCCGAAGGTGAAGCTTTCTTT; CDR3aa: CSVQPGSEGEAFF
abundance: NA; len: 12; j_gene: TRBJ2-5; d_gene: NA; v_gene: TRBV28; CDR3nt: TGTGCCAGCAGTTTACCAGCAAAGACCCAGTACTTC; CDR3aa: CASSLPAKTQYF
abundance: NA; len: 16; j_gene: TRBJ2-1; d_gene: NA; v_gene: TRBV4-2; CDR3nt: TGTGCCAGCAGCCAAGAGTCTCTAGCGCGCTCCGCTGAGCAGTTCTTC; CDR3aa: CASSQESLARSAEQFF
abundance: NA; len: 18; j_gene: TRBJ1-5; d_gene: TRBD1; v_gene: TRBV7-6; CDR3nt: TGTGCCAGCAGCCAATTCCACCTAACCGGGACAGGATATCAGCCCCAGCATTTT; CDR3aa: CASSQFHLTGTGYQPQHF